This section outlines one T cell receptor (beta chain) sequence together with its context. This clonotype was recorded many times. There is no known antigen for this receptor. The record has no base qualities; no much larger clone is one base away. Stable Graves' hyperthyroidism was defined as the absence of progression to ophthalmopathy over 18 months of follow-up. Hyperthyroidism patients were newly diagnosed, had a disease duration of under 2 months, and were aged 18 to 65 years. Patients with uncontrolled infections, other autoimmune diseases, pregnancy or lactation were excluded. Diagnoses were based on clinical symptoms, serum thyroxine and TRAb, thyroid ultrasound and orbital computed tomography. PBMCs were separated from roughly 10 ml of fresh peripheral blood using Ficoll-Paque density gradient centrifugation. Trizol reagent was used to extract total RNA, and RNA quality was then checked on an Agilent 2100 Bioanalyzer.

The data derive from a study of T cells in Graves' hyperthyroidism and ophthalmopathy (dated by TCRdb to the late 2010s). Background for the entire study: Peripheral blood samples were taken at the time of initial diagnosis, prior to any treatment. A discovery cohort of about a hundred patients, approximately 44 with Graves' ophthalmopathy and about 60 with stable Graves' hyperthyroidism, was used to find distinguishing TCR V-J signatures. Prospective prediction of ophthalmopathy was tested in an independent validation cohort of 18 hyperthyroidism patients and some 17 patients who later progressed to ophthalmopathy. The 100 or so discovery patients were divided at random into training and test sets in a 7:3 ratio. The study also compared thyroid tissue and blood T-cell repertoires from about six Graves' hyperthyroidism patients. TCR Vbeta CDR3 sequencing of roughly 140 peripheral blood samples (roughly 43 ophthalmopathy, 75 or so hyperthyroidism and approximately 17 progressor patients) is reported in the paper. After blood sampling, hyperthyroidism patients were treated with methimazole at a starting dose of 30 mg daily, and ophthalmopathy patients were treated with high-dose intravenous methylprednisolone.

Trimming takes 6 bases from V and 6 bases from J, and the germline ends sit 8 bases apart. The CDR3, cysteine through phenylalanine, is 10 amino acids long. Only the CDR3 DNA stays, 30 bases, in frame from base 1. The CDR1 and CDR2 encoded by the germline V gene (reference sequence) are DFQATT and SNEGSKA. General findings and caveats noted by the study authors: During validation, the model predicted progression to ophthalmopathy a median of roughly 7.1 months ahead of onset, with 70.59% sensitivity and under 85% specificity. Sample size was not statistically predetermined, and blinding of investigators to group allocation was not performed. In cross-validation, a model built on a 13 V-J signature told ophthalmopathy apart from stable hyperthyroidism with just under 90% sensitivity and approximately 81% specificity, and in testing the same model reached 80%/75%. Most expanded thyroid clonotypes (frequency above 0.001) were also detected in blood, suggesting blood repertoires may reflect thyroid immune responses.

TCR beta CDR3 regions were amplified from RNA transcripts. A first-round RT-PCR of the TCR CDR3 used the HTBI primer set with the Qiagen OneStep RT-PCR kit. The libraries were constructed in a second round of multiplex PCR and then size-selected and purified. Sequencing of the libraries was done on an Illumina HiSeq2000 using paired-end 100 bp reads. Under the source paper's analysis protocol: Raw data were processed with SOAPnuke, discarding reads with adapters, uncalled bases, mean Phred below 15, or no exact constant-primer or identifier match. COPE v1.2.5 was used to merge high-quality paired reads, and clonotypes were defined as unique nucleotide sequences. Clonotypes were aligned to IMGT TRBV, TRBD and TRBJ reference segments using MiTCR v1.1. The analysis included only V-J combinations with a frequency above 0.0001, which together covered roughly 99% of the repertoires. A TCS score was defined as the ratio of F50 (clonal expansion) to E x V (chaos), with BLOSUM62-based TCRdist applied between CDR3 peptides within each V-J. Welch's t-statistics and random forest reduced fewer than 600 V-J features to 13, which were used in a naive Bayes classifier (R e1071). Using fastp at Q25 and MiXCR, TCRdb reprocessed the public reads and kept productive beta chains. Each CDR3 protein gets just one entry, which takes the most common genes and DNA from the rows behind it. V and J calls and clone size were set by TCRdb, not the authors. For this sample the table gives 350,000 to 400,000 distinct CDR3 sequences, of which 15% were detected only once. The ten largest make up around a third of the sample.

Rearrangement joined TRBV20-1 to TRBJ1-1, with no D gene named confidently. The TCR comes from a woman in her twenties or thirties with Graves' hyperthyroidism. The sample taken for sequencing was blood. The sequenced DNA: TGCAGTGCCGACGTCCCTGAAGCTTTCTTT. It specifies CSADVPEAFF.